These 15 T cell receptor beta chains came from one sample sequenced in a study of T cell responses to AZD1222 COVID-19 vaccine. Repertoires were generated with immunoSEQ multiplex PCR, while TCRdb's copy carries only in-frame clones and drops some. The sample contains about 140,000 clones, around nine tenths of which appear only once. Specimen: peripheral blood, collected on day 0 of AZD1222 vaccination. These receptors all stem from an adult in good health.

V gene TRBV6-1 combines with J gene TRBJ1-5, with D possibly TRBD1 on 5 matching bases. CDR3 length: 14 residues. V was cut by 0 bases and J by 7 bases, with 10 bases left in between. Germline V CDR1 and CDR2: MNHNS, SASEGT. The chain's CDR3 is CASSEAGGGQPQHF. Written as DNA, the CDR3 is TGTGCCAGCAGTGAAGCTGGGGGAGGGCAGCCCCAGCATTTT.

This clone came up a few times. V usage is TRBV9 and J usage is TRBJ2-7; 8 positions agree with TRBD2. The J segment lost 2 bases and the V segment lost 5 bases, leaving 6 bases of the junction unmatched. This CDR3 has 14 residues. From germline, CDR1 is SGDLS and CDR2 YYNGEE. CDR3 in DNA: TGTGCCAGCAGTAGCGGGACCCTCCCCTACGAGCAGTACTTC. Its translation is CASSSGTLPYEQYF.

This chain uses TRBV5-6 with TRBJ2-2; D is ambiguous. CDR1 and CDR2 (germline): SGHDT, YYEEEE. This CDR3 region has 13 residues. V lost 4 bases and J lost 5, with 9 bases in between. The CDR3 DNA follows: TGTGCCAGCAGCCCCCTACAGACCGGGGAGCTGTTTTTT. It is translated as CASSPLQTGELFF.

A remark on this clone: Distinct nucleotide sequences in the sample also encode this CDR3. The chain has TRBV3-1 (or the pseudogene TRBV3-2) and TRBJ2-3; no definite D call. The CDR3 covers 14 residues. Trimming took 4 bases from V and 5 from J, leaving 13 bases between them. Per the germline V gene, CDR1 is LGHDT and CDR2 is YNNKEL (reference sequence). The CDR3 is CASSLITLGDTQYF. The CDR3 DNA reads as TGTGCCAGCAGCCTGATTACCCTCGGAGATACGCAGTATTTT.

The V call is TRBV6-5, the J call TRBJ1-2; D not certain. Germline loops: CDR1 MNHEY, CDR2 SVGAGI. V lost 4 bases and J 2 bases, leaving 8 bases between the germline ends. CDR3 size: 13 residues. For the CDR3, the DNA is TGTGCCAGCAGTTTGACCGAAAACTATGGCTACACCTTC. It specifies CASSLTENYGYTF.

The chain uses TRBV4-1 and TRBJ1-4; D is uncertain. Germline loops: CDR1 MGHRA, CDR2 YSYEKL. Trimming cost V 1 base and J 5 bases, with 11 bases left between them. The CDR3 is made up of 15 amino acids. The CDR3 sequence is CASSQGESGNEKLFF. The CDR3 DNA follows: TGCGCCAGCAGCCAAGGGGAATCCGGGAATGAAAAACTGTTTTTT.

The chain links TRBV28 to TRBJ2-7; tentatively, D is TRBD1 or TRBD2 (5 bases each). CDR1 and CDR2 from the germline V gene are MDHEN and SYDVKM. This CDR3 region has 14 residues. V was shortened by 4 bases and J by 2 bases, with 12 bases between the two germline ends. The CDR3 spells CASSWDGPPYEQYF. CDR3 in DNA: TGTGCCAGCAGTTGGGACGGCCCTCCCTACGAGCAGTACTTC.

V is TRBV29-1 and J is TRBJ2-2; the D gene is possibly TRBD2 (6 bases). Germline values: CDR1 SQVTM, CDR2 ANQGSEA. V was trimmed by 4 bases and J by 6 bases, leaving 12 bases between them. The CDR3 sequence is 13 residues long. The DNA of the CDR3 is TGCAGCGTTGGGGAGACGGGGGCCGGGGAGCTGTTTTTT. Translation gives CSVGETGAGELFF.

The V and J genes are TRBV7-9 and TRBJ1-6, with D possibly being TRBD1 (6 bases). The ends were cut back, 5 bases at V and 5 bases at J, with 13 bases in the middle. Germline CDR1 reads SEHNR; CDR2 reads FQNEAQ (reference sequence). The CDR3 has 15 amino acids. CDR3 sequence (DNA): TGTGCCAGCAGCCCACAGGGAGTGAATAATTCACCCCTCCACTTT. Encoded protein: CASSPQGVNNSPLHF.

The CDR3 coding sequence is TGTGCCACCAGCAGAGATGCCGGCCTCTCCGGAAACACCATATATTTT. This encodes CATSRDAGLSGNTIYF. V usage is TRBV15 and J usage is TRBJ1-3; unclear D gene. The germline CDR1 and CDR2 sequences are LNHNV and YYDKDF (reference sequence). The V end lost 0 bases, the J end lost 4 bases, and 13 bases lay between the germline ends. This CDR3 spans 16 amino acids.

This chain links TRBV5-4 with TRBJ1-1; 8 bases line up with TRBD1. CDR1 is SGHNT and CDR2 is YYREEE in the germline V gene (reference sequence). The CDR3 is 15 residues long. V lost 0 bases, J lost 1 base, and 2 bases stayed unmatched. CDR3: CASSLGQGANTEAFF. In nucleotides, the CDR3 is TGTGCCAGCAGCTTGGGGCAGGGGGCGAACACTGAAGCTTTCTTT.

This clone was observed a single time. This rearrangement joins TRBV11-2 to TRBJ1-2; 11 bases agree with TRBD1. Germline assignment: CDR1 SGHAT and CDR2 FQNNGV. The CDR3 has 14 residues. V shed 5 bases and J 3 bases; nucleotides not matched to a gene: 2. Here the CDR3 DNA reads TGTGCCAGCAGCCAGGGACAGGGGGACTATGGCTACACCTTC. Translating it yields CASSQGQGDYGYTF. Variable domain in full (rest from reference TRBV11-2 and TRBJ1-2): EAGVAQSPRYKIIEKRQSVAFWCNPISGHATLYWYQQILGQGPKLLIQFQNNGVVDDSQLPKDRFSAERLKGVDSTLKIQPAKLEDSAVYLCASSQGQGDYGYTFGSGTRLTVV.

In nucleotides, the CDR3 is TGCAGTGCTAGTTACTTCCTCGTATGGGCGACCGATGGCTACACCTTC. Its protein product is CSASYFLVWATDGYTF. V is TRBV20-1 and J is TRBJ1-2, with D unresolved. The CDR3 contains 16 residues. The V gene lost 3 bases and the J gene lost 6 bases, with 23 bases spanning the gap. Germline V gene data show CDR1 as DFQATT and CDR2 as SNEGSKA (reference sequence).

This clone came up once. J is TRBJ1-4 and V is TRBV7-2; D is perhaps TRBD1 (6 bases). This CDR3 comprises 16 residues. The germline V gene encodes CDR1 SGHTA and CDR2 FQGNSA. Trimming took off 1 base at V and 2 bases at J, with 11 bases between the two ends. The CDR3 DNA sequence: TGTGCCAGCAGCTTAGTGGGGGGGCCGACTAATGAAAAACTGTTTTTT. Its translation: CASSLVGGPTNEKLFF.

This clone was found once. The V call is TRBV5-6, the J call TRBJ1-2; TRBD1 might be the D (5 bases). Germline V lookup: CDR1 SGHDT, CDR2 YYEEEE. There are 13 residues in the CDR3. The germline V and J ends were trimmed by 1 base and 6 bases, with 10 bases remaining between them. This CDR3 reads CASSLRGVDGYTF. The CDR3 DNA follows: TGTGCCAGCAGCTTGCGGGGGGTGGATGGCTACACCTTC. Based on the CDR3 plus reference TRBV5-6 and TRBJ1-2, the full variable domain is DAGVTQSPTHLIKTRGQQVTLRCSPKSGHDTVSWYQQALGQGPQFIFQYYEEEERQRGNFPDRFSGHQFPNYSSELNVNALLLGDSALYLCASSLRGVDGYTFGSGTRLTVV.